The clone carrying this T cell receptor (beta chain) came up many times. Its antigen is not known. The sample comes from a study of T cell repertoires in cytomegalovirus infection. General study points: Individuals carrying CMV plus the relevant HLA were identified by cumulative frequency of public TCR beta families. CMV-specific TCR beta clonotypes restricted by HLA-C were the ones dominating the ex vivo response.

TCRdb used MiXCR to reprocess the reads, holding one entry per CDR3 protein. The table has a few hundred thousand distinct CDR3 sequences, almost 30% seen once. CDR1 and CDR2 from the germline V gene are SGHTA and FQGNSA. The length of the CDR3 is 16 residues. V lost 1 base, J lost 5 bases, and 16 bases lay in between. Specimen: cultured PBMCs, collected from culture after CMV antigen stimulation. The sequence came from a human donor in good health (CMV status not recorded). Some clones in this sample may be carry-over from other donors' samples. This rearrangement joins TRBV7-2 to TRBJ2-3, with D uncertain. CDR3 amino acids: CASSLGSRRTQDTQYF. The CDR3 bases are TGTGCCAGCAGCTTAGGCTCTAGACGAACCCAAGATACGCAGTATTTT. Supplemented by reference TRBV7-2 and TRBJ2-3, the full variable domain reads GAGVSQSPSNKVTEKGKDVELRCDPISGHTALYWYRQSLGQGLEFLIYFQGNSAPDKSGLPSDRFSAERTGGSVSTLTIQRTQQEDSAVYLCASSLGSRRTQDTQYFGPGTRLTVL.